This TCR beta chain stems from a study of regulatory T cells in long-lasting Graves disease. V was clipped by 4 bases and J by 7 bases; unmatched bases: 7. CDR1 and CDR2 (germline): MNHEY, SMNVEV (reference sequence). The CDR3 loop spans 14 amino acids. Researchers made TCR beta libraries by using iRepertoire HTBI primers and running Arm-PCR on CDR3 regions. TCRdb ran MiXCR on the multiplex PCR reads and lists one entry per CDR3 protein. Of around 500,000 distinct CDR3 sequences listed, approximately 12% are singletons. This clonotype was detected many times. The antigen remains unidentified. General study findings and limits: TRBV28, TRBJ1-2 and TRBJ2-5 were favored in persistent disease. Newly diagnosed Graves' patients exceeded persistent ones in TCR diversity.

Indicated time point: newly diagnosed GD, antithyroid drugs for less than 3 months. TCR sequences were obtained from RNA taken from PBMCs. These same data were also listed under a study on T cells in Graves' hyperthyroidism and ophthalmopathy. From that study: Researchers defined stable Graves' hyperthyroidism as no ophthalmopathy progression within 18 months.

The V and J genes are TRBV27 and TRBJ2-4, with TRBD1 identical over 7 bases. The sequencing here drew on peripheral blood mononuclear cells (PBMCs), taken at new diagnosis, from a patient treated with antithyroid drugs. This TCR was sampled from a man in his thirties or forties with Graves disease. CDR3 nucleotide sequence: TGTGCCAGCAGTTCCCCCTCCAGGGGGAACATTCAGTACTTC. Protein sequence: CASSSPSRGNIQYF.